Below, one TCR beta chain is given with its context. This clone appeared many times. Its cognate antigen has yet to be identified. No per-base quality is available; no much larger clone lies one base away. The library was obtained by PCR. The sample was run on an Illumina HiSeq 4000. High-throughput sequencing was used to profile the CDR3 region of the TCR beta-chain in every patient. Per the authors' processing: The researchers built a classifier to tell apart papillary thyroid cancer patients with distant metastasis, based on CDR3 differences among clinicopathological groups. To measure repertoire diversity the researchers used the Shannon index, while the Morisita-Horn index served to gauge how similar the tumor and blood repertoires were. TCRdb reprocessing: public reads trimmed at Q25 with fastp, clones called with MiXCR, in-frame beta chains kept. The V and J calls here are based on TCRdb, not the publication. This sample has around 19,000 clones in its table, and around 15% of those were observed once. The ten largest clones take up less than 11% of the sample.

Sequences LGHDT (CDR1) and YNNKEL (CDR2) are obtained from the germline V gene (reference sequence). Trimming costs V 1 base and J 10 bases, and their ends lie 11 bases apart. Counted from cysteine to phenylalanine, this CDR3 has 13 amino acids. Here the CDR3 DNA is all that survives: 39 bases in frame from base 1. No patient had received any treatment before thyroid surgery. Using T-cell receptor beta sequencing, the researchers looked back retrospectively at clinical samples from patients, gathered between about 2012 and 2018. The sample originates from a study of metastatic and nonmetastatic thyroid tumors (dated by TCRdb to between 2020 and 2021). Background for the entire study: Repertoires from peripheral blood and from tumor or nodule tissue samples of malignant and benign thyroid patients were compared. Overall study outcomes, separate from this receptor: TCR beta diversity was reported as significantly higher in malignant tumors than in benign nodules, in both blood and tumor samples.

The sample comprised tumor tissue. The receptor was derived from a female donor with papillary thyroid cancer or a benign thyroid nodule (not recorded which). Some clones in this sample may be carry-over from other donors' samples. The receptor chain draws on TRBV3-1 and TRBJ2-1; no confident D gene assignment can be made. CDR3 sequence: CASSQGSPSEQFF. The sequenced DNA is TGTGCCAGCAGCCAAGGTAGCCCCTCCGAGCAGTTCTTC.